The clone carrying this T cell receptor beta chain was counted ten times or more. Its matching antigen is unknown. As TCR cDNA was made by 5'RACE template switching, a universal primer site and UMIs were added. TCRdb called the 5' RACE reads again in MiXCR, with one record for every CDR3 protein. Of some 160,000 distinct CDR3 sequences listed, approximately 6.7% are singletons. The data were taken from a study of T cells after yellow fever vaccination. Study summary: When fractions had low cell numbers, they were prepared with SMART-Seq v4 Ultra Low Input.

This CDR3 region has 13 residues. Germline CDR1 and CDR2: KGHDR and SFDVKD. The germline V and J ends were trimmed by 4 bases and 4 bases, with 9 bases remaining between them. Study observations and caveats: One caveat is that FACS-sorted repertoires could contain abundant clonotypes contaminating from the bulk population. Peaking on day 5 versus 15, the secondary response was faster but weaker.

This sequence joins TRBV24-1 and TRBJ1-2, with D maybe TRBD1 (5 bases). The sample was CD4+ T cells sorted from PBMCs, taken about 5 days after the first yellow fever vaccination. The clonotype was recovered from a man aged 18 to 29 who received the YFV17D yellow fever vaccine. The CDR3 is CATSDGTGYGYTF. Here the CDR3 DNA reads TGTGCCACCAGTGACGGTACAGGCTATGGCTACACCTTC.